The entry that follows covers one T cell receptor beta chain sequence. This clonotype showed up many times. The specificity of this receptor is unknown. Per-nucleotide qualities are absent, and no much larger clonotype sits a single base away. This entry is derived from a study of regulatory T cells in long-lasting Graves disease (dated by TCRdb to about 2021). Regarding the research as a whole: Persistent Graves' disease meant more than 5 years of antithyroid drug treatment with TSH receptor autoantibodies that stayed positive. Patients with persistent Graves' disease were compared with patients with newly diagnosed Graves' disease using TCR sequencing and RNA sequencing of peripheral blood. The study was conducted in China and was registered as a clinical trial. On average, persistent Graves' disease patients in the clinical cohort had been on antithyroid drugs for about 9.7 years. A total of around 35 samples underwent TCR sequencing: about 13 from persistent and around 20 from newly diagnosed Graves' disease patients.

The library was produced with multiplex PCR. Sequenced using an Illumina HiSeq 4000. To build TCR beta libraries, CDR3 regions were amplified by Arm-PCR using iRepertoire HTBI primers. Gel purification was performed on PCR products prior to sequencing. The original methods were these. A total of fewer than 80 TRBV and approximately 15 TRBJ segments were identified across samples and were used for gene usage analysis of CDR3 amino acid clonotypes. Filtered high-quality paired reads were merged into contigs using COPE and FqMerger. BLAST was used to align contigs to IMGT TRBV, TRBD and TRBJ reference genes, and CDR3 was defined according to IMGT. Highly expanded clones were defined as clonotypes with a frequency above 0.1%. Shannon entropy served as the measure of repertoire diversity, while the Gini coefficient captured V-J evenness. Public clonotypes were defined as clonotypes shared by more than one individual. TCRdb passed the public sequencing reads through fastp at Q25 and MiXCR, retaining productive beta sequences. Entries are consolidated by CDR3 protein sequence, retaining the most common genes and DNA. The V and J calls come from TCRdb's annotation, not from the publication. The sample data list around 400,000 distinct CDR3 sequences, and around 22% of these were observed just once. The biggest ten clones account for roughly 26% of the sample.

Overall study outcomes, separate from this receptor: Sequencing and analysis were limited to the TCR beta chain. Only peripheral blood was studied, because thyroid tissue, the primary lesion, was inaccessible. More public clonotypes were shared among persistent patients (roughly 2,700) than among newly diagnosed patients (roughly 1,000). Persistent disease showed preferential use of TRBV28, TRBJ1-2 and TRBJ2-5, whereas newly diagnosed disease favored TRBV20-1 and TRBJ2-1. Compared with newly diagnosed patients, persistent Graves' disease patients had lower TCR Shannon entropy and fewer highly expanded clones, which suggests clonal expansion. As a limitation, the authors acknowledged that the small sample size may reduce accuracy.

The germline V gene provides CDR1 MRHNA and CDR2 SNTAGT. Here V drops 0 bases and J drops 7 bases, and the junction holds 9 bases not matched to any gene. The CDR3 covers 16 residues, taking in both the cysteine and the phenylalanine. Of the read, only the CDR3 DNA is kept; its 48 bases are in frame from base 1. The time point label here, explained by the study, means: persistent/refractory GD, antithyroid drugs over 5 years with positive TRAb. For both TCR sequencing and RNA sequencing, RNA was extracted from PBMCs using TRIzol. The diagnosis of Graves' disease was made according to American Thyroid Association guidelines. The patients came from an endocrinology department in Xi'an, China. From each patient, roughly 9 milliliters of peripheral blood was collected into an EDTA anticoagulant tube. Ficoll Paque Plus density gradient separation was used to isolate PBMCs, and no additional T cell sorting was done. An Agilent 2100 Bioanalyzer and agarose gel were used to check RNA quality, while a NanoDrop 2000 measured RNA concentration.

Specimen: peripheral blood mononuclear cells (PBMCs), collected when the disease was refractory, from a patient treated with antithyroid drugs. This sequence originates from a female donor with Graves disease. The chain is made from TRBV6-4 and TRBJ1-1, and TRBD1 matches 9 of the central bases. The sequenced DNA: TGTGCCAGCAGTGACTCTATGGACAGGGGTGCAGGTGAAGCTTTCTTT. Translated, this is CASSDSMDRGAGEAFF.